This is a list of T cell receptor beta chains from one sample in a study of blood T cells in healthy people across ages. TCRdb reprocessed the 5' RACE reads with MiXCR, giving one entry per CDR3 protein. The sample records some 1,800,000 distinct CDR3 sequences, about two fifths being singletons. Sequenced sample: blood. These receptors all come from a human donor in good health. Each CDR3 is given with its conserved first and last residue.

V gene: TRBV20-1; J gene: TRBJ1-2; CDR3 length: 12; CDR3 protein: CRARTPGSGYTF
V gene: TRBV4-3; J gene: TRBJ2-6; CDR3 length: 16; CDR3 protein: CASSQETNSGANVLTF
V gene: TRBV29-1; J gene: TRBJ2-7; CDR3 length: 15; CDR3 protein: CSAPPGSRQTYEQYF
V gene: TRBV29-1; J gene: TRBJ1-2; CDR3 length: 12; CDR3 protein: CSVRDIFYGYTF
V gene: TRBV9; J gene: .; CDR3 length: 15; CDR3 protein: CASSVGAGEAETQYF
V gene: TRBV6-5; J gene: TRBJ1-5; CDR3 length: 13; CDR3 protein: CASSYLSGEPQHF
V gene: TRBV4-1; J gene: TRBJ2-3; CDR3 length: 17; CDR3 protein: CASSQDGAGKSTDTQYF
V gene: TRBV5-1; J gene: TRBJ2-1; CDR3 length: 17; CDR3 protein: CASSLASLGPSYNEQFF
V gene: TRBV12-3/TRBV12-4; J gene: TRBJ1-1; CDR3 length: 13; CDR3 protein: CASSLKGDTEAFF
V gene: TRBV28; J gene: .; CDR3 length: 17; CDR3 protein: CASSPRGGGQGCGTQYF
V gene: TRBV28; J gene: TRBJ1-4; CDR3 length: 15; CDR3 protein: CASSFMGSTNEKLFF
V gene: TRBV5-1; J gene: TRBJ2-1; CDR3 length: 13; CDR3 protein: CATFDSSTNEQFF
V gene: TRBV25-1; J gene: TRBJ1-4; CDR3 length: 15; CDR3 protein: CASSAPGTWTEKLFF
V gene: TRBV4-2; J gene: TRBJ1-6; CDR3 length: 15; CDR3 protein: CASSEEQGRDSPLHF
V gene: TRBV29-1; J gene: TRBJ1-1; CDR3 length: 12; CDR3 protein: CSAVTGHIEAFF
V gene: TRBV25-1; J gene: TRBJ2-5; CDR3 length: 14; CDR3 protein: CASSKGTAQETQYF
V gene: TRBV4-1; J gene: TRBJ1-4; CDR3 length: 18; CDR3 protein: CASSLNGGREATNEKLFF
V gene: TRBV5-1; J gene: TRBJ1-2; CDR3 length: 16; CDR3 protein: CASSLDLGGRSHGYTF
V gene: TRBV4-2; J gene: TRBJ2-7; CDR3 length: 16; CDR3 protein: CASSNLPLAGGQEQYF
V gene: TRBV2; J gene: TRBJ2-7; CDR3 length: 13; CDR3 protein: CASSGSGTPEQYF
V gene: TRBV20-1; J gene: TRBJ2-1; CDR3 length: 15; CDR3 protein: CSATRTSGVINEQFF
V gene: TRBV6-2/TRBV6-3; J gene: TRBJ2-5; CDR3 length: 15; CDR3 protein: CASSYSKAVLETQYF
V gene: TRBV12-3/TRBV12-4; J gene: TRBJ2-7; CDR3 length: 13; CDR3 protein: CASSLIRTYEQYF
V gene: TRBV28; J gene: TRBJ1-2; CDR3 length: 14; CDR3 protein: CATLSTGPSGGYTF